A single sample gave rise to the 26 T cell receptor beta chains below, sequenced in a study of blood T cell repertoires in COVID-19. Sequencing was performed with immunoSEQ multiplex PCR; in TCRdb, only in-frame clones are kept and a portion is missing. The sample carries hundreds of thousands of clones, roughly 87% recorded once. The sample was peripheral blood. The receptors come from a man aged 18 to 30 with COVID-19, enrolled during active disease.

The J gene is TRBJ2-5, the V gene TRBV5-1; TRBD2 aligns across 10 bases. Germline trimming cut 3 bases from V and 1 base from J; bases unmatched to any gene: 9. CDR3 length: 17 amino acids. Germline V gene lookup returns CDR1 SGHRS and CDR2 YFSETQ. The CDR3 sequence is CASSSKAGGFSQETQYF. CDR3 DNA sequence: TGCGCCAGCAGCTCGAAAGCGGGAGGGTTCTCCCAAGAGACCCAGTACTTC.

The rearrangement uses TRBV7-6 and TRBJ2-3; 8 nucleotides agree with TRBD2. Germline V gene lookup returns CDR1 SGHVS and CDR2 FNYEAQ. V dropped 3 bases and J dropped 6; count of bases not matched to a gene: 2. The CDR3 length is 13 residues. For the CDR3, the DNA is TGTGCCAGCAGCTTGTCGGGGGGGGATACGCAGTATTTT. It is translated as CASSLSGGDTQYF. Based on the CDR3 plus reference TRBV7-6 and TRBJ2-3, the full variable domain is GAGVSQSPRYKVTKRGQDVALRCDPISGHVSLYWYRQALGQGPEFLTYFNYEAQQDKSGLPNDRFSAERPEGSISTLTIQRTEQRDSAMYRCASSLSGGDTQYFGPGTRLTVL.

V usage is TRBV30 and J usage is TRBJ1-4, with 8 bases identical to TRBD1. From germline, CDR1 is GTSNPN and CDR2 SVGIG (reference sequence). The CDR3 extends over 14 amino acids. The V segment lost 3 bases and the J segment 3 bases; nucleotides outside the gene matches: 3. The CDR3 bases are TGTGCCTGGAGCGCACAGGGGGCTAATGAAAAACTGTTTTTT. The encoded protein is CAWSAQGANEKLFF.

This chain uses TRBV2 with TRBJ2-7, with a weak D call TRBD1 (5 bases). With 7 bases removed from V and 2 bases from J, the gap between germline ends came to 9 bases. Per germline, CDR1 SNHLY and CDR2 FYNNEI. The CDR3 contains 12 residues. The CDR3 protein is CASIQQAYEQYF. The DNA of the CDR3 is TGTGCCAGCATCCAACAGGCCTACGAGCAGTACTTC. The full variable domain, its missing parts supplied by reference TRBV2 and TRBJ2-7, is EPEVTQTPSHQVTQMGQEVILRCVPISNHLYFYWYRQILGQKVEFLVSFYNNEISEKSEIFDDQFSVERPDGSNFTLKIRSTKLEDSAMYFCASIQQAYEQYFGPGTRLTVT.

The chain recombines TRBV6-5 with TRBJ1-2; the match to TRBD1 covers 10 bases. The CDR3 contains 14 residues. Unmatched junction bases numbered 4, after V lost 5 bases and J lost 4 bases. Germline V gene sequence: CDR1 MNHEY, CDR2 SVGAGI. The CDR3 nucleotides read TGTGCCAGCAGTCGGGACAGGGGCGTCTATGGCTACACCTTC. Residues: CASSRDRGVYGYTF.

CDR3 region: CASSDSINAGGPYNEQFF. The CDR3 DNA is TGTGCCAGCAGTGACTCAATCAACGCAGGGGGCCCCTACAATGAGCAGTTCTTC. J is TRBJ2-1 and V is TRBV6-4; TRBD1 aligns across 8 bases. The CDR3 loop spans 18 amino acids. The trim removed 0 bases at V and 2 bases at J, leaving 9 bases unmatched. Germline CDR1 and CDR2: MRHNA and SNTAGT.

The rearrangement links TRBV21-1 to TRBJ2-3; the D call TRBD1 from the table was never checked on the DNA. TRBV21-1 is a pseudogene. This CDR3 region has 16 residues. The DNA of the CDR3 is TGTGCCAGCAGCAAGGGACAGGGGCGAAGCACAGATACGCAGTATTTT. Translated: CASSKGQGRSTDTQYF.

CDR3 bases: TGTGCCAGCAGCTTGGCCCCAAGCGGGCTAGGGACAGATACGCAGTATTTT. It codes for CASSLAPSGLGTDTQYF. V is TRBV5-4 and J is TRBJ2-3; D perhaps matches TRBD2 (6 bases). V was cut by 0 bases and J by 3 bases, with 17 bases left in between. Germline CDR1 and CDR2: SGHNT and YYREEE (reference sequence). This CDR3 has 17 amino acids.

In the case of this clone: This CDR3 is also generated by other DNA sequences in the sample. This chain uses TRBV6-5 with TRBJ1-1, with TRBD1 as a possible D gene (6 bases). The germline V gene has CDR1 MNHEY and CDR2 SVGAGI. CDR3 length equals 15 residues. V dropped 0 bases and J dropped 0 bases, with 8 bases sitting between them. CDR3 sequence: CASSYSGGLNTEAFF. The CDR3 DNA is TGTGCCAGCAGTTACTCCGGGGGGCTGAACACTGAAGCTTTCTTT.

The chain employs TRBV25-1 and TRBJ2-1; TRBD2 matches 7 bases. The CDR3 is made up of 15 amino acids. V lost 7 bases and J lost 4; bases outside the gene matches: 10. Germline V gives CDR1 MGHDK, CDR2 SYGVNS. CDR3 nucleotides: TGTGCCAGCACCAATCCGGGACTACCATACAATGAGCAGTTCTTC. The encoded protein is CASTNPGLPYNEQFF.

This clone was counted only a few times. Other DNA sequences in the same sample also yield this CDR3. The chain joins TRBV5-1 to TRBJ2-7; 9 nucleotides align to TRBD1. Trimming took 3 bases from V and 2 from J; bases not matched to a gene: 3. CDR1 and CDR2 from the germline V gene are SGHRS and YFSETQ. The CDR3 sequence is 14 residues long. The chain's CDR3 is CASSWTGDTYEQYF. In DNA form, the CDR3 reads TGCGCCAGCAGCTGGACAGGGGATACCTACGAGCAGTACTTC.

This clone was detected only once. This chain links TRBV2 with TRBJ2-7, with 9 bases aligning to TRBD2. The V gene's germline CDR1 is SNHLY and CDR2 FYNNEI. The CDR3 totals 12 residues. V lost 10 bases, J lost 2 bases, and 3 bases stayed unmatched. For the CDR3, the DNA is TGTGCCACCGGGACTAGCCCCTACGAGCAGTACTTC. It translates to CATGTSPYEQYF.

This rearrangement joins TRBV19 to TRBJ2-2; 9 bases match TRBD2. Germline V gene lookup returns CDR1 LNHDA and CDR2 SQIVND (reference sequence). V shed 5 bases, J shed 7 bases, and the junction held 8 bases outside the gene matches. This CDR3 has 15 residues. This CDR3 is CASSSNQREVGELFF. DNA for the CDR3: TGTGCCAGTAGTTCCAACCAGCGGGAGGTCGGGGAGCTGTTTTTT.

The chain combines TRBV15 with TRBJ2-2, with 7 bases that match TRBD2. Germline trimming cut 5 bases from V and 7 bases from J; bases unmatched to any gene: 7. The CDR3 sequence is 14 residues long. CDR1 is LNHNV and CDR2 is YYDKDF in the germline V gene (reference sequence). The CDR3: CATSWREGVGELFF. The CDR3 coding sequence is TGTGCCACCAGCTGGAGGGAGGGCGTCGGGGAGCTGTTTTTT.

This chain connects TRBV5-5 to TRBJ2-7, with 13 bases lining up with TRBD2. Germline CDR1 SGHKS, CDR2 YYEKEE (reference sequence). The CDR3 has 15 amino acids. The junction had 10 bases not matched to a gene; V was cut back by 3 bases and J by 10 bases. In DNA form, the CDR3 reads TGTGCCAGCAGCTCGGGACTAGCGGGGCCTGGACGACAGTACTTC. This gives the protein CASSSGLAGPGRQYF.

The chain joins TRBV12-3 or TRBV12-4 to TRBJ2-7, with unresolved D. V gave up 6 bases and J gave up 2 bases, with 8 bases separating them. The CDR3 length is 12 residues. The CDR3 here is CASSLFAYEQYF. In DNA, the CDR3 is TGTGCCAGCAGCCTTTTTGCCTACGAGCAGTACTTC.

The V call is TRBV6-5, the J call TRBJ1-1, with D maybe TRBD1 (6 bases). The V and J ends lost 0 bases and 7 bases respectively, with 12 bases between them. The CDR3 has 14 amino acids. CDR1 and CDR2 (germline): MNHEY, SVGAGI. In nucleotides, the CDR3 is TGTGCCAGCAGTTACTCCTTCCAAGGGGGTGAAGCTTTCTTT. Translating it yields CASSYSFQGGEAFF.

This sequence joins TRBV4-2 and TRBJ2-3; no clear D gene. Germline CDR1 reads LGHNA; CDR2 reads YNFKEQ. The CDR3 contains 15 residues. V dropped 0 bases and J dropped 10 bases, with 17 bases sitting between them. The CDR3 coding sequence is TGTGCCAGCAGCCAAGAGAAGATAGCCCTCGTGTCGCAGTATTTT. Translated, it gives CASSQEKIALVSQYF.

In this sample, this clone turned up once. J is TRBJ1-1 and V is TRBV7-2; TRBD1 agrees at 8 bases. The V and J ends lost 6 bases and 0 bases, in that order; junction bases with no gene match: 6. Germline V CDR1 and CDR2: SGHTA, FQGNSA. This CDR3 comprises 15 residues. The CDR3 is CASSPRQGMNTEAFF. In nucleotides, the CDR3 is TGTGCCAGCAGTCCCCGACAGGGGATGAACACTGAAGCTTTCTTT.

This chain uses TRBV7-2 with TRBJ2-3; a possible D gene is TRBD2 (6 bases). Trimming removed 2 bases at V and 5 bases at J, with 14 bases between. The CDR3 runs to 15 residues. The germline CDR1 and CDR2 sequences are SGHTA and FQGNSA. CDR3 in DNA: TGTGCCAGCAGCTTAAGACTAGATTTGCAAGATACGCAGTATTTT. It codes for CASSLRLDLQDTQYF.

The chain links TRBV18 to TRBJ2-7, with TRBD2 as a possible D gene (6 bases). This CDR3 region has 17 residues. Germline V lookup: CDR1 KGHSH, CDR2 LQKENI. The V and J ends lost 2 bases and 6 bases respectively, with 23 bases between them. The CDR3 sequence is CASSPNSGAAGMGEQYF. The CDR3 DNA reads TGTGCCAGCTCACCAAACTCTGGGGCGGCGGGGATGGGCGAGCAGTACTTC.

This clone showed up just once. This chain uses TRBV20-1 with TRBJ1-2, with D maybe TRBD1 (5 bases). V was shortened by 3 bases and J by 1 base, with 12 bases between the two germline ends. Germline CDR1 DFQATT, CDR2 SNEGSKA (reference sequence). The CDR3 is 14 amino acids. The CDR3 protein is CSASAGGNNYGYTF. The CDR3 DNA reads TGCAGTGCTAGTGCGGGGGGGAATAACTATGGCTACACCTTC.

Notes on this clone: Other DNA sequences in this sample translate to the same CDR3. This rearrangement joins TRBV7-9 to TRBJ2-2, with D uncertain. Germline V gene data show CDR1 as SEHNR and CDR2 as FQNEAQ (reference sequence). CDR3 length: 12 amino acids. Trimming left V 4 bases short and J 7 bases short, with 7 bases between. The CDR3 DNA sequence: TGTGCCAGCAGCTCGGGTTTCGGGGAGCTGTTTTTT. It codes for CASSSGFGELFF.

The rearrangement links TRBV12-3 or TRBV12-4 to TRBJ2-3; 10 nucleotides align to TRBD2. This CDR3 spans 13 amino acids. V lost 10 bases, J lost 1 base, and 2 bases stayed unmatched. CDR3 bases: TGTGCCACCGGGACTAGCGGCACAGATACGCAGTATTTT. Residues: CATGTSGTDTQYF.

The chain links TRBV6-5 to TRBJ1-5; the D gene is possibly TRBD1 (5 bases). Germline V gene data show CDR1 as MNHEY and CDR2 as SVGAGI. The V end was cut by 6 bases, the J end by 3 bases, with 15 bases between. There are 15 residues in the CDR3. CDR3 protein: CASSRADSFNQPQHF. CDR3 coding DNA: TGTGCCAGCAGCCGCGCAGACAGTTTCAATCAGCCCCAGCATTTT.

The chain uses TRBV19 and TRBJ2-3, with D tentatively TRBD2 (5 bases). This CDR3 spans 16 amino acids. The V gene's germline CDR1 is LNHDA and CDR2 SQIVND (reference sequence). V lost 6 bases, J lost 2 bases, and 18 bases lay in between. In DNA form, the CDR3 reads TGTGCCAGTAGAGAAGAGCCGGGGAGCACCACAGATACGCAGTATTTT. Protein sequence: CASREEPGSTTDTQYF. The full variable domain, in which reference TRBV19 and TRBJ2-3 provide the parts outside the CDR3, is DGGITQSPKYLFRKEGQNVTLSCEQNLNHDAMYWYRQDPGQGLRLIYYSQIVNDFQKGDIAEGYSVSREKKESFPLTVTSAQKNPTAFYLCASREEPGSTTDTQYFGPGTRLTVL.